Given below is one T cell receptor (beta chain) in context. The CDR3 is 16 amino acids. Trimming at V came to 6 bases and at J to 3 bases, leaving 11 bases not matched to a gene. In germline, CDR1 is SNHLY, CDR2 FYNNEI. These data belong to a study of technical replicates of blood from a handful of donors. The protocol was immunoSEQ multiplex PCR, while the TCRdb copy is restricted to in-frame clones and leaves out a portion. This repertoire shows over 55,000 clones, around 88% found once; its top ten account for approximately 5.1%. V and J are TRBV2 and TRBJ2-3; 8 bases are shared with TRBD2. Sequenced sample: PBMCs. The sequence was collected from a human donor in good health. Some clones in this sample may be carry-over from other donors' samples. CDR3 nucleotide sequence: TGTGCCAGCAGATACAGGGCCCGGGAGGGGACAGATACGCAGTATTTT. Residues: CASRYRAREGTDTQYF.